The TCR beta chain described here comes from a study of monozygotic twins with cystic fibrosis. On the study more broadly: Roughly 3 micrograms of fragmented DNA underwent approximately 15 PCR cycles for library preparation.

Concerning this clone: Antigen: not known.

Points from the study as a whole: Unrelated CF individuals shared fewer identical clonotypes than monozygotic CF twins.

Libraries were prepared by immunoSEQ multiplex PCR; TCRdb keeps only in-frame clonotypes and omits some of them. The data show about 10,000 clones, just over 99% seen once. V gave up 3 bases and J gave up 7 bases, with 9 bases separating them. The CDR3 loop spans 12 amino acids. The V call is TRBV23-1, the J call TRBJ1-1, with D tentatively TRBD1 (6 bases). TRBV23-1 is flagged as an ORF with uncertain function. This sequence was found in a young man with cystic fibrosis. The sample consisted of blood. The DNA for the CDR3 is TGCGCCAGCAGTCAGCCGACAGGTGAAGCTTTCTTT. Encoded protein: CASSQPTGEAFF.